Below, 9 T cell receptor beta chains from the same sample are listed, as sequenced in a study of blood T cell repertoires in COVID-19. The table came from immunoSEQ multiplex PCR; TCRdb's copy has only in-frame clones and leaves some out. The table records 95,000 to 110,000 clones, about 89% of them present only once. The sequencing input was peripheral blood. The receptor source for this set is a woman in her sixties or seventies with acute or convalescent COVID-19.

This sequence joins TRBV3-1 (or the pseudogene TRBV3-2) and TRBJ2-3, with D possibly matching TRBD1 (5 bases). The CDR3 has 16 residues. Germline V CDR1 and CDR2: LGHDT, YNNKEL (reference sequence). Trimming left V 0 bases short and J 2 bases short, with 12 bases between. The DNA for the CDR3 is TGTGCCAGCAGCCAAGATCCGGCAGGGCCCACAGATACGCAGTATTTT. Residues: CASSQDPAGPTDTQYF.

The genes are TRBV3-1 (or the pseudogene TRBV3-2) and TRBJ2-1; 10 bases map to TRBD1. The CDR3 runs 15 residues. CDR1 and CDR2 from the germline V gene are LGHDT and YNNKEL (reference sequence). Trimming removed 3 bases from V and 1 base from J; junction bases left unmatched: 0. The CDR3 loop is CASSQGQGSYNEQFF. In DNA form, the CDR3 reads TGTGCCAGCAGCCAGGGACAGGGGTCCTACAATGAGCAGTTCTTC.

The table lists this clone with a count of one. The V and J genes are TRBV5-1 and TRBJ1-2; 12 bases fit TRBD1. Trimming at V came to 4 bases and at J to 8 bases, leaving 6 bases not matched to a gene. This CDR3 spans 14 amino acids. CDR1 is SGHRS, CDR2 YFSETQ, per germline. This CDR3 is CASSPGQGAFGYTF. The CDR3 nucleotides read TGCGCCAGCAGCCCGGGACAGGGGGCCTTCGGCTACACCTTC.

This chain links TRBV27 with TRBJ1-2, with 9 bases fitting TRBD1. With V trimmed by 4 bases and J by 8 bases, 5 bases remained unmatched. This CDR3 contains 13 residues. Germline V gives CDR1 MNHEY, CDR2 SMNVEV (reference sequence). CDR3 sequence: CASSSRQGEGYTF. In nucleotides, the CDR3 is TGTGCCAGCAGTTCACGACAGGGGGAAGGCTACACCTTC.

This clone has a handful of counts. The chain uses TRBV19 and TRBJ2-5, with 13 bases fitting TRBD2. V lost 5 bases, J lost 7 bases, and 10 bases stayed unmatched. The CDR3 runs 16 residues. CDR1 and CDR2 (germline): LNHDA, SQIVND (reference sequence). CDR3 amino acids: CASSPWGLAGLGTQYF. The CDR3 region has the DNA TGTGCCAGTAGTCCGTGGGGACTAGCGGGACTAGGGACCCAGTACTTC.

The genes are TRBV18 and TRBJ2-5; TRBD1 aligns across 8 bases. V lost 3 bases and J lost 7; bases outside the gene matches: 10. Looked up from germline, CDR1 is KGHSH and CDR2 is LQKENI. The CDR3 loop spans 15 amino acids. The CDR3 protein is CASSPTGQGGATQYF. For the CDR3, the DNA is TGTGCCAGCTCACCGACAGGACAGGGAGGTGCGACCCAGTACTTC.

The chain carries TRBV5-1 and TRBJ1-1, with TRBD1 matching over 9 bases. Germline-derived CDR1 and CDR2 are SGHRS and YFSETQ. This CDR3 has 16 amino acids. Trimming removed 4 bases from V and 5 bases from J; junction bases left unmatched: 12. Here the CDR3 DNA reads TGCGCCAGCAGCCCGATACAGGGGGCATCGGGAACTGAAGCTTTCTTT. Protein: CASSPIQGASGTEAFF.

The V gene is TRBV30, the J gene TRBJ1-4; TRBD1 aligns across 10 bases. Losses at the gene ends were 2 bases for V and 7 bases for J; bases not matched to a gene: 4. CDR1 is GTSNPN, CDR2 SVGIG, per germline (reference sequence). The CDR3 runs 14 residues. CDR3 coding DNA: TGTGCCTGGAGTCGACAGGGGGCCGGTGAAAAACTGTTTTTT. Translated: CAWSRQGAGEKLFF.

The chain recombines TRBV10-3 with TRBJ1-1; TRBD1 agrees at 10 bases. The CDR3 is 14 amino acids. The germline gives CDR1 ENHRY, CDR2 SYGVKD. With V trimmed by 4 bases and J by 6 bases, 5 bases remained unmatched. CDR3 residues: CAISGDRGKSEAFF. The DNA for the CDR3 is TGTGCCATCAGTGGGGACAGGGGCAAATCTGAAGCTTTCTTT.